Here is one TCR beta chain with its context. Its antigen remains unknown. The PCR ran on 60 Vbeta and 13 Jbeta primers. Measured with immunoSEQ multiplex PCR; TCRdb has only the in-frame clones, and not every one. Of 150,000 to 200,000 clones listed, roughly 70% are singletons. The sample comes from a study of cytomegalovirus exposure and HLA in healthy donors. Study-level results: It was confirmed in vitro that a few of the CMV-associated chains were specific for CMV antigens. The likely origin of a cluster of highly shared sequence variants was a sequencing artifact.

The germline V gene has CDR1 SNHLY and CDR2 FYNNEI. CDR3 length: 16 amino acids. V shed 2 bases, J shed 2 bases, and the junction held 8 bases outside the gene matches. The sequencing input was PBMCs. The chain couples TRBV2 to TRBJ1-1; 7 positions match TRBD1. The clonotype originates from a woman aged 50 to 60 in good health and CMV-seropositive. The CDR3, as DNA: TGTGCCAGCAGTGAATCTACGACAGGGCTAAACACTGAAGCTTTCTTT. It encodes CASSESTTGLNTEAFF.